Described below is a single T cell receptor (beta chain) sequence and its context. The antigen it recognizes is unknown. One base away there is no much larger clone; base qualities are not given. RNA was extracted using the RNeasy kit, and roughly 0.45 to 1 ug of the RNA was reverse transcribed with random hexamers. The immunoSEQ multiplex PCR assay, covering 54 Vbeta and 13 Jbeta segments, was used to amplify TCR beta CDR3 regions. Bias from PCR amplification was corrected by using a synthetic template baseline for primer optimization and for computational correction. For the original study's pipeline: Reads were annotated to V, D and J genes per IMGT and analyzed with immunoSEQ Analyzer, keeping only productive sequences. To calculate clonality, Shannon entropy was normalized by log2 of the number of productive unique sequences and then subtracted from one. For each patient and control, public and private clones were evaluated within the 100 most prevalent clones. Clones were defined as Susac-specific when absent from the healthy and MS cohorts, from fewer than 1,300 published viral clones and from other ImmuneACCESS disease sequences. In TCRdb, the public reads were trimmed at Q25 with fastp and aligned with MiXCR, with productive beta chains retained. Identical CDR3 proteins give one entry, which carries the most common genes and DNA. These V and J calls rely on TCRdb rather than the paper's analysis. The sample table holds some 90,000 distinct CDR3 sequences, of which about 93% were seen once. The top ten clones comprise approximately 0.31% of the sample.

The data belong to a study of CD8 T cells in Susac syndrome (dated by TCRdb to about 2019). Context from the whole study: The study used repertoire sequencing to test whether antigen drove CD8+ T cell activation and differentiation in Susac syndrome. Clonality of the CD8+ T cell repertoire was compared between eleven to twelve healthy donors, approximately 14 Susac syndrome patients and around 15 multiple sclerosis patients.

V is cut by 6 bases and J by 2 bases, and the space between the germline ends is 13 bases. As encoded in the germline V gene, CDR1 is SNHLY while CDR2 is FYNNEI. The CDR3 has 14 amino acids, counting the end cysteine and phenylalanine. Only the CDR3 portion is preserved as DNA: 42 bases, with reading frame beginning at the first base. Overall study outcomes, separate from this receptor: The TCR sequencing and HLA analysis was acknowledged to have included a relatively small number of individuals.

Peripheral blood CD8+ and CD4+ T cells from healthy donors, Susac syndrome patients and multiple sclerosis patients were profiled by high-throughput TCR beta sequencing. The healthy donors served as controls matched for age and sex. Bulk CD8+ and CD4+ T cells were purified magnetically by negative isolation, whereas CD8+ TEMRA cells were enriched by FACS. Blood was collected in EDTA tubes and processed within 24 hours, with PBMCs isolated through density gradient centrifugation. PBMCs intended for TCR sequencing were cryopreserved in liquid nitrogen and were subsequently thawed in a 37 degrees C water bath. The sorted or isolated CD4+, CD8+ and CD8+ TEMRA cells had a purity of 90% or higher.

The specimen was CD8+ T cells from PBMCs. The receptor was isolated from a human donor in good health. This chain is built from TRBV2 and TRBJ2-5; TRBD2 is a possible D gene, resting on 6 matching bases. This receptor carries the CDR3 CASSALAGQETQYF. The DNA reads as follows: TGTGCCAGCAGCGCACTAGCCGGGCAAGAGACCCAGTACTTC.